The table lists the clone carrying this T cell receptor (beta chain) with many counts. RNA transcripts yielded amplified TCR beta CDR3 regions. HTBI primers were employed in a first-round RT-PCR of the TCR CDR3. TCRdb called the multiplex PCR reads again in MiXCR, with one record for every CDR3 protein. The repertoire holds some 650,000 distinct CDR3 sequences, roughly 16% seen once, with 3% to 4% in the top ten. The data belong to a study of T cells in Graves' hyperthyroidism and ophthalmopathy. Germline V gene data show CDR1 as MNHNS and CDR2 as SASEGT. This CDR3 comprises 13 residues. The germline V and J ends were trimmed by 5 bases and 0 bases, with 6 bases remaining between them. Disease lasting under 3 months, a NOSPECS grade of at least 4, and a Clinical Activity Score of at least 3 were features of the ophthalmopathy patients. Out of roughly 9.1 ml of fresh peripheral blood came the PBMCs.

Sequencing was carried out using blood. This chain joins TRBV6-1 and TRBJ2-3; D is undetermined. This receptor was identified in a woman in her thirties or forties with Graves' ophthalmopathy. CDR3 nucleotides: TGTGCCAGCAGTTCCCACAGCACAGATACGCAGTATTTT. Its translation is CASSSHSTDTQYF.